This is a list of T cell receptor beta chains from one sample in a study of CD8+CD57+ T cells in acquired aplastic anemia. TCRdb recomputed calls from the reads with MiXCR, one row per CDR3 protein. The data contain more than 250,000 distinct CDR3 sequences, 55% to 60% of them singletons. Sequenced material: sorted CD4+, CD8+, or CD8+CD57+ T cells (not recorded which) from PBMCs. Receptors originate from a human donor with severe aplastic anemia or a healthy control (not recorded which). The conserved cysteine and the conserved F or W are not part of the CDR3 here. Each record gives: CDR3 protein, J gene, V gene.

CDR3 protein: ASSERDSQLYGYT
J gene: TRBJ1-2
V gene: TRBV10-1

CDR3 protein: ASSRDRLPSINSPLH
J gene: TRBJ1-6
V gene: TRBV2

CDR3 protein: ASSLRDGYT
J gene: TRBJ1-2
V gene: TRBV12-3/TRBV12-4

CDR3 protein: SANDGTEHQPQH
J gene: TRBJ1-5
V gene: TRBV20-1

CDR3 protein: SARDQPANTEAF
J gene: TRBJ1-1
V gene: TRBV20-1

CDR3 protein: SARSGGASYNEQF
J gene: TRBJ2-1
V gene: TRBV20-1

CDR3 protein: ASSLGTSDTYEQY
J gene: TRBJ2-7
V gene: TRBV5-1

CDR3 protein: ASRIGTGAEKLF
J gene: TRBJ1-4
V gene: TRBV25-1

CDR3 protein: ASSFGLAGTEAF
J gene: TRBJ1-1
V gene: TRBV6-5

CDR3 protein: ASSLDGGRGEQF
J gene: TRBJ2-1
V gene: TRBV7-7

CDR3 protein: ASSPQGFGYNEQF
J gene: TRBJ2-1
V gene: TRBV7-2

CDR3 protein: ASSARDRVGEQY
J gene: TRBJ2-7
V gene: TRBV9

CDR3 protein: ASSYARTFSF
J gene: TRBJ1-4
V gene: TRBV6-6

CDR3 protein: SARASVYSNQPQH
J gene: TRBJ1-5
V gene: TRBV20-1

CDR3 protein: ASSLGTGAASTDTQY
J gene: TRBJ2-3
V gene: TRBV28

CDR3 protein: ASILREGTVGELF
J gene: TRBJ2-2
V gene: TRBV7-8

CDR3 protein: ASSTGVNEQF
J gene: TRBJ2-1
V gene: TRBV6-5

CDR3 protein: ATGGGGAGETQY
J gene: TRBJ2-5
V gene: TRBV19

CDR3 protein: SARVATSMDNEQF
J gene: TRBJ2-1
V gene: TRBV20-1

CDR3 protein: ASSLVAAAAGEGETQY
J gene: TRBJ2-5
V gene: TRBV7-2

CDR3 protein: ASSQDLGLGDQPQH
J gene: TRBJ1-5
V gene: TRBV4-3

CDR3 protein: ASTYSGGAITDTQY
J gene: TRBJ2-3
V gene: TRBV19

CDR3 protein: SVEMGPNEQF
J gene: TRBJ2-1
V gene: TRBV29-1

CDR3 protein: ASSATGGGSGANVLT
J gene: TRBJ2-6
V gene: TRBV2

CDR3 protein: ASSDGTGGSSPLH
J gene: TRBJ1-6
V gene: TRBV2

CDR3 protein: ASSGEREAHNEQF
J gene: TRBJ2-1
V gene: TRBV19

CDR3 protein: ASEPGTGANYGYT
J gene: TRBJ1-2
V gene: TRBV6-5

CDR3 protein: ASSQVGLVTYEQY
J gene: TRBJ2-7
V gene: TRBV14

CDR3 protein: SARDQGNTGELF
J gene: TRBJ2-2
V gene: TRBV20-1

CDR3 protein: ASSHVGQETQY
J gene: TRBJ2-5
V gene: TRBV9

CDR3 protein: ASRRQKNTEAF
J gene: TRBJ1-1
V gene: TRBV2

CDR3 protein: ASSHPLRPWELF
J gene: TRBJ2-2
V gene: TRBV10-2

CDR3 protein: ASSQSRRAGGYEQY
J gene: TRBJ2-7
V gene: TRBV7-2

CDR3 protein: ASSRLADTYEQY
J gene: TRBJ2-7
V gene: TRBV7-2